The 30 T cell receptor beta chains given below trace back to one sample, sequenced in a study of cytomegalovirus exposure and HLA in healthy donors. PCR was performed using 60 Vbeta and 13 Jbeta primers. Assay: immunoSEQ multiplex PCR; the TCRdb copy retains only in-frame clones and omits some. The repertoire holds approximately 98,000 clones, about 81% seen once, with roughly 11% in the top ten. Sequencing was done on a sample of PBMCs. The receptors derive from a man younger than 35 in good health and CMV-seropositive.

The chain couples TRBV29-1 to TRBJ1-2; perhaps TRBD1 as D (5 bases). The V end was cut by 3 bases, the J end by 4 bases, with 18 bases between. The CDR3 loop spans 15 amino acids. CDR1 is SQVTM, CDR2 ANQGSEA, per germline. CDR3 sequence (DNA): TGCAGCGTTGATCGTATGGCACCAAGGGGCTATGGCTACACCTTC. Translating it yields CSVDRMAPRGYGYTF.

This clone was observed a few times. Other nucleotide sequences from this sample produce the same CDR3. For the CDR3, the DNA is TGTGCCAGCAGCCGGGATGGCTACACCTTC. Translating gives CASSRDGYTF. The chain joins TRBV6-6 to TRBJ1-2; D remains unclear. V shed 6 bases and J shed 6 bases, with 5 bases lying between them. The CDR3 has 10 residues. Germline CDR1 and CDR2: MNHNY and SVGAGI (reference sequence).

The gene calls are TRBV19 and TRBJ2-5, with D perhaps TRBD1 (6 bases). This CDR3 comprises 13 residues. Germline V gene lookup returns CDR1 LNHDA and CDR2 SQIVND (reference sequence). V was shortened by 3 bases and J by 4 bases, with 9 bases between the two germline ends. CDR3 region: CASSINRVETQYF. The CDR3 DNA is TGTGCCAGTAGTATCAACAGGGTAGAGACCCAGTACTTC.

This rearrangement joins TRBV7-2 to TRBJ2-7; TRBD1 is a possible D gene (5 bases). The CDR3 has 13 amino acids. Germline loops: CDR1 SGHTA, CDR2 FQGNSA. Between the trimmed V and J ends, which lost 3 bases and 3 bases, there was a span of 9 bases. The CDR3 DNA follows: TGTGCCAGCAGCTTCAGACAGTTCTACGAGCAGTACTTC. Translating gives CASSFRQFYEQYF.

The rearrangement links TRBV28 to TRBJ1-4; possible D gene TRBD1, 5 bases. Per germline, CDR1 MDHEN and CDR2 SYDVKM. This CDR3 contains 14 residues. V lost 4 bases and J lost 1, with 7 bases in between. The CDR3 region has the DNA TGTGCCAGCAGTTCTCAGGGAACTAATGAAAAACTGTTTTTT. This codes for CASSSQGTNEKLFF. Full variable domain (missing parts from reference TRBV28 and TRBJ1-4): DVKVTQSSRYLVKRTGEKVFLECVQDMDHENMFWYRQDPGLGLRLIYFSYDVKMKEKGDIPEGYSVSREKKERFSLILESASTNQTSMYLCASSSQGTNEKLFFGSGTQLSVL.

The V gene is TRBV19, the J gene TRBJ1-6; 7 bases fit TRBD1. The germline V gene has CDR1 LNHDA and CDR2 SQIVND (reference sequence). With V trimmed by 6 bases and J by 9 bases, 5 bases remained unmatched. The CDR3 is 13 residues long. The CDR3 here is CASSAGGRSPLHF. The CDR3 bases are TGTGCCAGTAGCGCAGGGGGACGTTCACCCCTCCACTTT.

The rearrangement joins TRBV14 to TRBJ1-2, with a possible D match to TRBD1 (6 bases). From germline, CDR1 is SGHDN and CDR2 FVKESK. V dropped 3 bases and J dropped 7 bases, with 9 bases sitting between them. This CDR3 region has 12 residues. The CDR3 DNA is TGTGCCAGCAGCCAGGGGGGGGCTGGCTACACCTTC. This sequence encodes CASSQGGAGYTF.

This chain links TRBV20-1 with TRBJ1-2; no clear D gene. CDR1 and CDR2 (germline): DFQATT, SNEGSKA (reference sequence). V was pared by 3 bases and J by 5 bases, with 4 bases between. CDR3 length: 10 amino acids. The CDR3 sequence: CSARYYGYTF. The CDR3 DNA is TGCAGTGCTAGGTATTATGGCTACACCTTC.

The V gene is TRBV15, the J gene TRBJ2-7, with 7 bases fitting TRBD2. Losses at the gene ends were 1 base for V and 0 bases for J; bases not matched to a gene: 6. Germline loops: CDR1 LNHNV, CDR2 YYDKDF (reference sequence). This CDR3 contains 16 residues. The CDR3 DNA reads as TGTGCCACCAGCAGAGGTCCAGCGGGGCCCTCCTACGAGCAGTACTTC. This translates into CATSRGPAGPSYEQYF. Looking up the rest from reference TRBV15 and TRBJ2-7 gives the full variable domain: DAMVIQNPRYQVTQFGKPVTLSCSQTLNHNVMYWYQQKSSQAPKLLFHYYDKDFNNEADTPDNFQSRRPNTSFCFLDIRSPGLGDTAMYLCATSRGPAGPSYEQYFGPGTRLTVT.

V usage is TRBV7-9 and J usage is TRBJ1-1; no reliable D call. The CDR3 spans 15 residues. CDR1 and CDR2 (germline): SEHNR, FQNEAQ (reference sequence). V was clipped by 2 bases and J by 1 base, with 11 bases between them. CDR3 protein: CASSLQLGQNTEAFF. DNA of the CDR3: TGTGCCAGCAGCTTACAGCTTGGGCAGAACACTGAAGCTTTCTTT.

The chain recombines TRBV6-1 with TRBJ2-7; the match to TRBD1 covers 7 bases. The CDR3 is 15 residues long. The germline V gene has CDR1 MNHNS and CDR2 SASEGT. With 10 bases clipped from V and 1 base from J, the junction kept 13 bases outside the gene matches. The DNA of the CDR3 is TGTGCCACAGAAGGCCCAGGGGGACAGTCCTACGAGCAGTACTTC. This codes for CATEGPGGQSYEQYF.

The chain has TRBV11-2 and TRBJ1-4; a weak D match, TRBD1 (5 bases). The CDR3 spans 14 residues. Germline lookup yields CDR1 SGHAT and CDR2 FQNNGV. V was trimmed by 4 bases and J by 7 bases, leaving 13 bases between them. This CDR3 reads CASSSRVGGEKLFF. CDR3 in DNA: TGTGCCAGCAGCTCCAGGGTGGGGGGTGAAAAACTGTTTTTT.

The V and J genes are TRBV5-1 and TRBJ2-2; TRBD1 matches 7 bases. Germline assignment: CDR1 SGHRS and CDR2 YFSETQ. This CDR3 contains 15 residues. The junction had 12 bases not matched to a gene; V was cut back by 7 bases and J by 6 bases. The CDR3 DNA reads TGCGCCAGCGGACAACAGGGGATGGAGTCCGGGGAGCTGTTTTTT. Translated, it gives CASGQQGMESGELFF.

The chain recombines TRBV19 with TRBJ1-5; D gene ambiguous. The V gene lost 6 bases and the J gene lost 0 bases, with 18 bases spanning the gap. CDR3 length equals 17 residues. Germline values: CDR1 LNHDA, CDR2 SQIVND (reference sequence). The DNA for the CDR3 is TGTGCCAGTAGAGCGGTGGGCCTGAGGGATAGCAATCAGCCCCAGCATTTT. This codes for CASRAVGLRDSNQPQHF.

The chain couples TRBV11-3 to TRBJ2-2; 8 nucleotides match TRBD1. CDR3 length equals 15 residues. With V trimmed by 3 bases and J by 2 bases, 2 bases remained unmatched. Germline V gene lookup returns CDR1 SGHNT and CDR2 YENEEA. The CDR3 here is CASSFGTGNTGELFF. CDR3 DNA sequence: TGTGCCAGCAGCTTTGGGACAGGCAACACCGGGGAGCTGTTTTTT.

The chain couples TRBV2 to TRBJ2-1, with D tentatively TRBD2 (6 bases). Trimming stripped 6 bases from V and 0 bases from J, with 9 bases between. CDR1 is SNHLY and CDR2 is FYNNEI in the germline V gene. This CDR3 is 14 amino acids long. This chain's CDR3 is CASREGSSYNEQFF. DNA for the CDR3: TGTGCCAGCAGGGAGGGGAGCTCCTACAATGAGCAGTTCTTC.

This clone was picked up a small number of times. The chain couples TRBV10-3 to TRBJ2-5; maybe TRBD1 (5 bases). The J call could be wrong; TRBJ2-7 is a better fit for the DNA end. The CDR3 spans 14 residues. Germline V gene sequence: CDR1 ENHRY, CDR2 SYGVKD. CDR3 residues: CAISDIYQGYEQYF. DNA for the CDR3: TGTGCCATCAGTGACATATACCAGGGTTACGAGCAGTACTTC.

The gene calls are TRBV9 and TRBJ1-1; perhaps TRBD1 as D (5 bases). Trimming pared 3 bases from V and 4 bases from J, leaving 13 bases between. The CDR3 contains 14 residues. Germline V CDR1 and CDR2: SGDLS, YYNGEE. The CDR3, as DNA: TGTGCCAGCAGCGAAACAGGCGGCATCACTGAAGCTTTCTTT. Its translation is CASSETGGITEAFF.

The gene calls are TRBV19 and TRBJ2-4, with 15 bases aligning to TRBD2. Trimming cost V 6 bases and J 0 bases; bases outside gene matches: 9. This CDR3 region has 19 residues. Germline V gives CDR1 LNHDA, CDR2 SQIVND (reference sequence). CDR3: CASSLGGLAGGRAKNIQYF. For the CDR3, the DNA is TGTGCCAGTAGCCTGGGGGGACTAGCGGGGGGTCGAGCCAAAAACATTCAGTACTTC.

CDR3 in amino acids: CASSYRLNTEAFF. The DNA of the CDR3 is TGCGCCAGCAGCTACCGGTTGAACACTGAAGCTTTCTTT. This chain joins TRBV5-1 and TRBJ1-1; D is unresolved. Trimming removed 3 bases from V and 0 bases from J, with 6 bases in between. Germline CDR1 reads SGHRS; CDR2 reads YFSETQ. This CDR3 has 13 amino acids.

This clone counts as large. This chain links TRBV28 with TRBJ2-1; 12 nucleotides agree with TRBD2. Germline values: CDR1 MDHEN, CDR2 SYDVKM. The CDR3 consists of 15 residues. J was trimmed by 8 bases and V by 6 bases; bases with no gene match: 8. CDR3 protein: CASSPLAGGLDEQFF. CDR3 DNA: TGTGCCAGCAGCCCTCTAGCGGGGGGGCTCGATGAGCAGTTCTTC.

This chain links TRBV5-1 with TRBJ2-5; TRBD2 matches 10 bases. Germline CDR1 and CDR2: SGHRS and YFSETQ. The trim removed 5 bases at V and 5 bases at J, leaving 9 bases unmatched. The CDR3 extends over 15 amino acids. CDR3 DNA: TGCGCCAGCAGGGGGTCTACTAGCGGGGTGGAGACCCAGTACTTC. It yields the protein CASRGSTSGVETQYF.

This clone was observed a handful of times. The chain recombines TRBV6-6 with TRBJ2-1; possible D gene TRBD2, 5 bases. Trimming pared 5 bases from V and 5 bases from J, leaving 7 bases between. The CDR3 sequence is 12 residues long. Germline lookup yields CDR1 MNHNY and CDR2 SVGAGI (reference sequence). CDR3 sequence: CASSPLDNEQFF. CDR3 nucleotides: TGTGCCAGCAGTCCACTAGACAATGAGCAGTTCTTC.

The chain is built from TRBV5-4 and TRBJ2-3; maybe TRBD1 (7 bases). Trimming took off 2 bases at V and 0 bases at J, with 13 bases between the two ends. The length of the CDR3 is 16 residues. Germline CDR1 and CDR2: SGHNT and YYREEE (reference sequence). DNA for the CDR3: TGTGCCAGCAGCTTTTTCAGGGGGGCAAGCACAGATACGCAGTATTTT. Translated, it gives CASSFFRGASTDTQYF.

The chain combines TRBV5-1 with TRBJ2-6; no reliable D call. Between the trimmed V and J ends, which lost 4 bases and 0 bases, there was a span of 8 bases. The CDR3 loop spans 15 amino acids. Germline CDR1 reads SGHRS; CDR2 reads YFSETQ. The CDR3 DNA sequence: TGCGCCAGCAGCCCCTCCCGCTCTGGGGCCAACGTCCTGACTTTC. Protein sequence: CASSPSRSGANVLTF.

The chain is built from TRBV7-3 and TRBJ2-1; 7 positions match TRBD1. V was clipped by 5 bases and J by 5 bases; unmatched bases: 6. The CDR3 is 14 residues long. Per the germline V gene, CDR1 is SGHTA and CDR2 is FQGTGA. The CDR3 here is CASSGYDRDNEQFF. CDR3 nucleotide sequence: TGTGCCAGCAGCGGGTATGACAGGGACAATGAGCAGTTCTTC.

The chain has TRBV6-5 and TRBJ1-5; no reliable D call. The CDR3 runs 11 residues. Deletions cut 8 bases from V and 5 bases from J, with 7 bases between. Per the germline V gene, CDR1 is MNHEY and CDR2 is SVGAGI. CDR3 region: CASGSYQPQHF. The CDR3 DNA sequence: TGTGCCAGCGGGAGCTATCAGCCCCAGCATTTT.

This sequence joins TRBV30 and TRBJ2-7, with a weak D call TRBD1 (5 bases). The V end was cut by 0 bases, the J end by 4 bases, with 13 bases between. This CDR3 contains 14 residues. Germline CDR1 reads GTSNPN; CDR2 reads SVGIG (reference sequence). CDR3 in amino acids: CAWSVRGTHYEQYF. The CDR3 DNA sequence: TGTGCCTGGAGTGTAAGGGGAACCCATTACGAGCAGTACTTC.

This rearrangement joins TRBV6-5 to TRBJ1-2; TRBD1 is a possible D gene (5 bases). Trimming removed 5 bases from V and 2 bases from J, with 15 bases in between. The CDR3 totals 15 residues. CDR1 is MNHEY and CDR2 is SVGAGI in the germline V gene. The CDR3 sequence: CASSPRGGINYGYTF. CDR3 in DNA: TGTGCCAGCAGTCCCCGGGGGGGAATCAACTATGGCTACACCTTC.

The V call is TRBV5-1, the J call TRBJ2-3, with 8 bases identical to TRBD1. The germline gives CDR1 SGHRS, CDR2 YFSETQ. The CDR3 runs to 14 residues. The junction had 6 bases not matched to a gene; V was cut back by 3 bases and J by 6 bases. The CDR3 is CASSSGQGHDTQYF. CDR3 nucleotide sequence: TGCGCCAGCAGCTCAGGACAGGGTCACGATACGCAGTATTTT.